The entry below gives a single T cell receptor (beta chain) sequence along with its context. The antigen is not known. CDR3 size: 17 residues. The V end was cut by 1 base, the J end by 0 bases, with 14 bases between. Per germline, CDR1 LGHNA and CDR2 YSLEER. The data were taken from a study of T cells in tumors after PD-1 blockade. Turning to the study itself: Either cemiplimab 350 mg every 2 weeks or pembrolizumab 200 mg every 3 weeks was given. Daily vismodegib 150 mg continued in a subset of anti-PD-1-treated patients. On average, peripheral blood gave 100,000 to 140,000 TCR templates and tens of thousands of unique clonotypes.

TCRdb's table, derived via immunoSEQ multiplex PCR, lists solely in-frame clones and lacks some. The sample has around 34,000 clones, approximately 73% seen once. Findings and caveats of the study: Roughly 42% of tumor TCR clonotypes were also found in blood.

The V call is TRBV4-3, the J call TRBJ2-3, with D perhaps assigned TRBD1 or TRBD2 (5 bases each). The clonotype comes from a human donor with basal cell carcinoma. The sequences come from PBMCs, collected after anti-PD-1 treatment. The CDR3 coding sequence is TGCGCCAGCAGCCAAGTAGTTGCCGGGGCTAGCACAGATACGCAGTATTTT. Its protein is CASSQVVAGASTDTQYF.